Listed below are T cell receptor beta chains from one sample, sequenced in a study of T cells expressing NK-cell markers. TCRdb reanalyzed the 5' RACE reads, giving one entry per CDR3 protein sequence and no DNA. The sample totals 500,000 to 700,000 distinct CDR3 sequences. The sequenced material came from blood T cells: a sorted CD56 or NKG2C T cell subset, CD4+ or CD8+ T cells, or bulk PBMC T cells (not recorded which). The receptors originated from a man between 18 and 35 years old in good health. CDR3s include the opening cysteine and the closing phenylalanine or tryptophan.

j_call	v_call	cdr3_aa
TRBJ2-5	TRBV4-1	CASSQEGLAGGETQYF
TRBJ2-3	TRBV20-1	CSAYPTLVNTDTQYF
TRBJ2-5	TRBV5-5	CASSPPTQEETQYF
TRBJ2-2	TRBV20-1	CSASRDRGGTGELFF
TRBJ1-1	TRBV7-6	CASSLEAGPNTEAFF
TRBJ1-4	TRBV7-9	CASSLSSVATNEKLFF
TRBJ1-3	TRBV27	CASSPRRGNTIYF
TRBJ2-2	TRBV6-5	CASSYSATSGRDTGELFF
TRBJ2-2	TRBV27	CASSPLGNTGELFF
TRBJ2-6	TRBV12-3/TRBV12-4	CASSLSLGKASGANVLTF
TRBJ2-5	TRBV6-1	CASSRLGRAETQYF
TRBJ2-1	TRBV7-9	CASSLTTGGLHNEQFF
TRBJ2-5	TRBV7-9	CASSADRVRETQYF
TRBJ2-1	TRBV9	CASSAVSSYNEQFF
TRBJ2-7	TRBV12-3/TRBV12-4	CASSLARVKGEQYF
TRBJ2-5	TRBV5-5	CASSLVTSGRARETQYF
TRBJ2-5	TRBV7-2	CASSLLGSLAQETQYF
TRBJ2-4	TRBV11-2	CASSLEFRPGAKNIQYF
TRBJ1-3	TRBV4-1	CASSHPGTVRNTIYF
TRBJ2-2	TRBV12-3/TRBV12-4	CATCTYQGFTGELFF
TRBJ2-2	TRBV12-3/TRBV12-4	CASSFGMVTGELFF
TRBJ2-5	TRBV20-1	CSASGTSGQETQYF